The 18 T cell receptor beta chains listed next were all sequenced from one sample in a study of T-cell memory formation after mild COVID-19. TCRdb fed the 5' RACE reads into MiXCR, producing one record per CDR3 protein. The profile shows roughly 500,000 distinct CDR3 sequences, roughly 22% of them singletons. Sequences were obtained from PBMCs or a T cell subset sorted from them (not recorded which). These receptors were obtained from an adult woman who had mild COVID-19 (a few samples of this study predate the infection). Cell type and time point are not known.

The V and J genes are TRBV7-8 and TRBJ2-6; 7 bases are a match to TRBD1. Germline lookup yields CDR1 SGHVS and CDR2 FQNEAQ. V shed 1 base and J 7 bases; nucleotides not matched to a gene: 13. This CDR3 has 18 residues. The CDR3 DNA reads TGTGCCAGCAGCTTAGATGGAGATAGACAGGGCGATGCCAACGTCCTGACTTTC. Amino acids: CASSLDGDRQGDANVLTF.

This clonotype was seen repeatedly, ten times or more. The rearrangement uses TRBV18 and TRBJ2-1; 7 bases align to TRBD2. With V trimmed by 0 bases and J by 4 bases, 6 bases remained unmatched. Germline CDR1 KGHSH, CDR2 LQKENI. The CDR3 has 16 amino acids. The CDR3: CASSPPHLADYNEQFF. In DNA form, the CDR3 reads TGTGCCAGCTCACCACCGCACCTAGCGGATTACAATGAGCAGTTCTTC.

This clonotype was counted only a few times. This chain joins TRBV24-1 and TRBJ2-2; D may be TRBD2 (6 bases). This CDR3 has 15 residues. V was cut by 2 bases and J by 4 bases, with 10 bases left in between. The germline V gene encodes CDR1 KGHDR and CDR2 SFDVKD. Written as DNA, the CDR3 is TGTGCCACCAGTGATTCGACGGGAGTCACCGGGGAGCTGTTTTTT. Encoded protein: CATSDSTGVTGELFF.

The CDR3 protein is CASRNPSQGSTGELFF. The DNA of the CDR3 is TGTGCCAGCAGGAACCCAAGCCAGGGTTCCACCGGGGAGCTGTTTTTT. The gene calls are TRBV5-4 and TRBJ2-2; D possibly corresponds to TRBD1 (5 bases). CDR1 is SGHNT and CDR2 is YYREEE in the germline V gene (reference sequence). V shed 5 bases and J shed 4 bases, with 18 bases lying between them. This CDR3 spans 16 amino acids.

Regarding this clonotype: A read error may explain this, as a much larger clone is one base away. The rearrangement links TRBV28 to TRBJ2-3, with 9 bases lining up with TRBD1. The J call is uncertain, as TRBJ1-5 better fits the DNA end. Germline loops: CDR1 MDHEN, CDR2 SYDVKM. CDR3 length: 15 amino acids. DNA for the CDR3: TGTGCCAGCCGAGGACAGGGGCCAAGCACAGATACGCAGCATTTT. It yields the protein CASRGQGPSTDTQHF.

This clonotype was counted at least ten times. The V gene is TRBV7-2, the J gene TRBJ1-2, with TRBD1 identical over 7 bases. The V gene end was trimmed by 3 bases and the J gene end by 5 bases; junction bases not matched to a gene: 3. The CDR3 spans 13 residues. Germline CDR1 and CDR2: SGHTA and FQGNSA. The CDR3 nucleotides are TGTGCCAGCAGCTTGGGACAGTTTTATGGCTACACCTTC. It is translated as CASSLGQFYGYTF.

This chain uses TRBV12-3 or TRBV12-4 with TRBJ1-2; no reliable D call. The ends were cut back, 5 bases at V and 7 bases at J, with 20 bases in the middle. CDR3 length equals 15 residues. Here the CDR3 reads CASSPPGVPTGGYTF. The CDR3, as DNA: TGTGCCAGCAGTCCCCCCGGAGTGCCGACGGGTGGCTACACCTTC.

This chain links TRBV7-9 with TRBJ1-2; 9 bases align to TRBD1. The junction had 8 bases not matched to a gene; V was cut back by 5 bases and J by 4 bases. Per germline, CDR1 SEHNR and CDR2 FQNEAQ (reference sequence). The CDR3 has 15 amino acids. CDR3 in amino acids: CASSPLDRGLYGYTF. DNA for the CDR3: TGTGCCAGCAGCCCACTGGACAGGGGCCTCTATGGCTACACCTTC.

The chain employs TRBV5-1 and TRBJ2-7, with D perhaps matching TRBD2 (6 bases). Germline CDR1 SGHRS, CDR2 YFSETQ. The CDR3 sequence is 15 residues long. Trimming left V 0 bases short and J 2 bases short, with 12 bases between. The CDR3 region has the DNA TGCGCCAGCAGCTTGGAGGCCGTAGCGGCCTACGAGCAGTACTTC. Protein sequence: CASSLEAVAAYEQYF.

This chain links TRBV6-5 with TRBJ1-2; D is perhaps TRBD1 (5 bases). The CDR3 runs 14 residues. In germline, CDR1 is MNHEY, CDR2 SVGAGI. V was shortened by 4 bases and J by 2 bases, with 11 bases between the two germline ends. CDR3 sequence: CASSSVGENYGYTF. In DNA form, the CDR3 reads TGTGCCAGCAGTTCTGTGGGGGAAAACTATGGCTACACCTTC.

Here the CDR3 DNA reads TGTGCCAGCAGCGTTCGAGGGGTAGCGGGAGGTATTGAGCAGTTCTTC. Translation: CASSVRGVAGGIEQFF. The chain recombines TRBV9 with TRBJ2-1; 10 bases fit TRBD2. Germline V gives CDR1 SGDLS, CDR2 YYNGEE. Unmatched junction bases numbered 11, after V lost 2 bases and J lost 9 bases. This CDR3 has 16 amino acids.

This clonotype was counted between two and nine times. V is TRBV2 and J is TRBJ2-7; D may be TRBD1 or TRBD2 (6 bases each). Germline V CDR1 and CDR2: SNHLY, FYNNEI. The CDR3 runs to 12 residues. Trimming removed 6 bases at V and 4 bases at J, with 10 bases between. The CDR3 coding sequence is TGTGCCAGCAGGGGGGGCGGGTACGAGCAGTACTTC. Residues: CASRGGGYEQYF.

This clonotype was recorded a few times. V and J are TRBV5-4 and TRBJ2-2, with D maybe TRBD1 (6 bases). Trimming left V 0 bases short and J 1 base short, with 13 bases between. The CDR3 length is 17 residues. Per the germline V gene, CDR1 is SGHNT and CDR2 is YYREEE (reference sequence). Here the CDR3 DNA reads TGTGCCAGCAGCTTGGGGACAGCCCCGAGGAACACCGGGGAGCTGTTTTTT. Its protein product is CASSLGTAPRNTGELFF.

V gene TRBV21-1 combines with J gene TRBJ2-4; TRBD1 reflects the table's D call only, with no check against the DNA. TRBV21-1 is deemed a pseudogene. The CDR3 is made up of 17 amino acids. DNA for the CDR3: TGTGCCAGCAGCAAATTTAAAACCCTCTCCCGGGGGGACATTCAGTACTTC. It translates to CASSKFKTLSRGDIQYF.

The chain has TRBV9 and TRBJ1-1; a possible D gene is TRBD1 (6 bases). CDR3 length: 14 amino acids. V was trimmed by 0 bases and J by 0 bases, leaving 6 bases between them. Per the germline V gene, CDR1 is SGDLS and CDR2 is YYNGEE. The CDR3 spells CASSVEGVNTEAFF. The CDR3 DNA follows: TGTGCCAGCAGCGTAGAGGGGGTGAACACTGAAGCTTTCTTT.

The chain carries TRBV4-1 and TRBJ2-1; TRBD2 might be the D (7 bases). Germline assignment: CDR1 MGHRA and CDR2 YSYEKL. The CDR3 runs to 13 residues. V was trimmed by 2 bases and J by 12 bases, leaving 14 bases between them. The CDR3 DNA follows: TGCGCCAGCAGCCAACTGCTGGGGGGGCCGCAGTTCTTC. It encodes CASSQLLGGPQFF.

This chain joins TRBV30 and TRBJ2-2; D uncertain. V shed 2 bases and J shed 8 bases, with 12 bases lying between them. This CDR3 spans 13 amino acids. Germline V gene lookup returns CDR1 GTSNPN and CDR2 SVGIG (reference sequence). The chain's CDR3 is CAWSKSEVGELFF. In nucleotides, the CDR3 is TGTGCCTGGAGTAAATCAGAAGTGGGGGAGCTGTTTTTT.

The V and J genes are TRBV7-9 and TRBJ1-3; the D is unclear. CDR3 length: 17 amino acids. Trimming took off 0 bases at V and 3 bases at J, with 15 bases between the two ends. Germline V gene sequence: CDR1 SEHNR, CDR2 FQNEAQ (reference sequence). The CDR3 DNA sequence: TGTGCCAGCAGCTTAGCGGGGATGTGGGCCCGTGGAAACACCATATATTTT. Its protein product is CASSLAGMWARGNTIYF.